Below are 31 T cell receptor beta chains sequenced from a single sample in a study of technical replicates of blood from several donors. TCRdb's copy holds only in-frame clones and misses some; the assay was immunoSEQ multiplex PCR. The sample lists tens of thousands of clones; approximately 95% were seen once. Sequenced material: T cells isolated from PBMCs. These receptors originate from a human donor in good health.

This chain links TRBV5-1 with TRBJ2-1; 7 nucleotides agree with TRBD2. Germline CDR1 is SGHRS and CDR2 is YFSETQ. V shed 4 bases and J 0 bases; nucleotides not matched to a gene: 10. The CDR3 covers 17 residues. CDR3 DNA: TGCGCCAGCAGCCCCTTTCGGCGGGGGAGCTCCTACAATGAGCAGTTCTTC. It codes for CASSPFRRGSSYNEQFF.

The V call is TRBV5-1, the J call TRBJ1-5, with unresolved D. This CDR3 spans 15 amino acids. Germline values: CDR1 SGHRS, CDR2 YFSETQ. V lost 7 bases, J lost 3 bases, and 17 bases lay in between. CDR3 nucleotides: TGCGCCAGCTCACTAACGGGCGGGTACAATCAGCCCCAGCATTTT. Translated, it gives CASSLTGGYNQPQHF.

The chain couples TRBV4-1 to TRBJ2-4, with TRBD2 identical over 13 bases. CDR3 length: 21 residues. CDR1 and CDR2 from the germline V gene are MGHRA and YSYEKL. The J segment lost 0 bases and the V segment lost 4 bases, leaving 15 bases of the junction unmatched. Here the CDR3 DNA reads TGCGCCAGCAGCCGCGCACGAGCCGGGACTAGCGGGACCGTAGCCAAAAACATTCAGTACTTC. Translation: CASSRARAGTSGTVAKNIQYF.

Comment on this clone: At one end, the junction sequence differs from germline, possibly due to a read error. The chain is built from TRBV5-1 and TRBJ1-1, with D possibly matching TRBD1 (5 bases). Per the germline V gene, CDR1 is SGHRS and CDR2 is YFSETQ. The CDR3 is 14 amino acids. Written as DNA, the CDR3 is TGCGCCAGCAGTTTGGAGGGGCGGAACACTGAAGCTTTCTTT. Translated: CASSLEGRNTEAFF.

This clone appeared a single time. The V and J genes are TRBV5-8 and TRBJ1-3; 8 nucleotides agree with TRBD1. V lost 4 bases, J lost 0 bases, and 12 bases stayed unmatched. The CDR3 extends over 18 amino acids. Germline CDR1 and CDR2: SGHTS and YDEGEE. CDR3 sequence reads: CASSHTTGARLSGNTIYF. The CDR3 bases are TGTGCCAGCAGCCACACGACAGGGGCGAGACTCTCTGGAAACACCATATATTTT.

The CDR3 loop reads CASSRVDTDTQYF. In DNA, the CDR3 is TGTGCCAGCAGCAGGGTCGACACAGATACGCAGTATTTT. This rearrangement joins TRBV28 to TRBJ2-3, with a tentative D call TRBD1 (5 bases). Trimming left V 6 bases short and J 2 bases short, with 9 bases between. This CDR3 comprises 13 residues. CDR1 and CDR2 from the germline V gene are MDHEN and SYDVKM.

In nucleotides, the CDR3 is TGTGCTAGTGTTCGACAGGGGAACACTGAAGCTTTCTTT. As protein: CASVRQGNTEAFF. The chain has TRBV12-5 and TRBJ1-1; 7 nucleotides agree with TRBD1. Germline V gene lookup returns CDR1 LGHNT and CDR2 FRNRAP. CDR3 size: 13 residues. J lost 1 base, V lost 7 bases, and 3 bases had no gene match.

The gene calls are TRBV5-1 and TRBJ2-1; D might be TRBD2 (6 bases). The germline V and J ends were trimmed by 2 bases and 0 bases, with 9 bases remaining between them. Germline V gene lookup returns CDR1 SGHRS and CDR2 YFSETQ. CDR3 size: 15 residues. The CDR3 sequence: CASSLRDSSYNEQFF. For the CDR3, the DNA is TGCGCCAGCAGCTTACGGGACTCCTCCTACAATGAGCAGTTCTTC.

The gene calls are TRBV5-6 and TRBJ2-7, with D unclear. The CDR3 has 11 residues. Trimming shortened V by 0 bases and J by 5 bases, and 3 bases separated the two germline ends. CDR1 and CDR2 (germline): SGHDT, YYEEEE. CDR3 sequence (DNA): TGTGCCAGCAGCTTGGCTCACGAGCAGTACTTC. Its protein product is CASSLAHEQYF.

This clone was counted once. The J gene is TRBJ2-7, the V gene TRBV5-1, with 8 bases that match TRBD1. CDR1 and CDR2 (germline): SGHRS, YFSETQ. CDR3 length: 14 amino acids. V trimming: 4 bases; J trimming: 2 bases; junction bases outside the gene matches: 5. The CDR3 region is CASSTDRGTYEQYF. DNA of the CDR3: TGCGCCAGCAGCACAGACAGGGGCACCTACGAGCAGTACTTC. Supplemented by reference TRBV5-1 and TRBJ2-7, the full variable domain reads KAGVTQTPRYLIKTRGQQVTLSCSPISGHRSVSWYQQTPGQGLQFLFEYFSETQRNKGNFPGRFSGRQFSNSRSEMNVSTLELGDSALYLCASSTDRGTYEQYFGPGTRLTVT.

J is TRBJ2-1 and V is TRBV2, with D uncertain. Trimming took off 8 bases at V and 6 bases at J, with 8 bases between the two ends. The CDR3 has 11 residues. The V gene's germline CDR1 is SNHLY and CDR2 FYNNEI. This chain's CDR3 is CASHYFNEQFF. The CDR3 nucleotides are TGTGCCAGCCACTATTTCAATGAGCAGTTCTTC.

V usage is TRBV25-1 and J usage is TRBJ1-4; D uncertain. With 4 bases removed from V and 8 bases from J, the gap between germline ends came to 11 bases. Germline V CDR1 and CDR2: MGHDK, SYGVNS. The CDR3 totals 13 residues. This chain's CDR3 is CASSVGTGEKLFF. CDR3 nucleotides: TGTGCCAGCAGTGTCGGAACCGGGGAAAAACTGTTTTTT.

The V call is TRBV2, the J call TRBJ2-5; 8 bases are a match to TRBD1. This CDR3 has 12 residues. Germline V gene sequence: CDR1 SNHLY, CDR2 FYNNEI. Trimming removed 6 bases from V and 4 bases from J; junction bases left unmatched: 1. Written as DNA, the CDR3 is TGTGCCAGCAGGACAGGGGCAGAGACCCAGTACTTC. Translation gives CASRTGAETQYF.

The chain combines TRBV12-5 with TRBJ1-1; perhaps TRBD1 as D (6 bases). The CDR3 consists of 16 residues. V was trimmed by 0 bases and J by 3 bases, leaving 14 bases between them. Per the germline V gene, CDR1 is LGHNT and CDR2 is FRNRAP. The chain's CDR3 is CASGLVLGGRDTEAFF. The CDR3 DNA reads TGTGCTAGTGGTTTGGTACTAGGGGGAAGGGACACTGAAGCTTTCTTT.

The J gene is TRBJ2-3, the V gene TRBV7-9; D is unclear. CDR3 length: 15 residues. Trimming removed 0 bases from V and 1 base from J, with 8 bases in between. From germline, CDR1 is SEHNR and CDR2 FQNEAQ (reference sequence). The CDR3 here is CASSLAGQGTDTQYF. DNA of the CDR3: TGTGCCAGCAGCTTAGCGGGCCAGGGCACAGATACGCAGTATTTT.

This sequence joins TRBV5-1 and TRBJ2-2; TRBD2 aligns across 7 bases. Trimming at V came to 3 bases and at J to 3 bases, leaving 8 bases not matched to a gene. The CDR3 length is 16 residues. Germline lookup yields CDR1 SGHRS and CDR2 YFSETQ. The CDR3: CASSSASGKDTGELFF. CDR3 coding DNA: TGCGCCAGCAGCTCGGCTAGCGGAAAGGACACCGGGGAGCTGTTTTTT.

V gene TRBV4-1 combines with J gene TRBJ2-7; D unclear. Per the germline V gene, CDR1 is MGHRA and CDR2 is YSYEKL. Trimming stripped 0 bases from V and 3 bases from J, with 12 bases between. The CDR3 is made up of 15 amino acids. This CDR3 is CASSQELEKIYEQYF. The CDR3 region has the DNA TGCGCCAGCAGCCAAGAATTGGAGAAGATCTACGAGCAGTACTTC.

The V call is TRBV6-6, the J call TRBJ1-2, with D possibly being TRBD1 (6 bases). Germline CDR1 MNHNY, CDR2 SVGAGI (reference sequence). V lost 2 bases and J lost 8, with 18 bases in between. This CDR3 is 15 amino acids long. The CDR3 here is CASSYDRLKETGYTF. DNA for the CDR3: TGTGCCAGCAGTTACGACAGGTTAAAGGAAACAGGCTACACCTTC.

Notes on this clone: Relative to the germline gene, one junction end is altered; a read error may explain this. This chain connects TRBV19 to TRBJ1-2; 8 bases line up with TRBD1. This CDR3 has 13 amino acids. CDR1 and CDR2 from the germline V gene are LNHDA and SQIVND (reference sequence). CDR3 region: CASSIGQGSGYTF. Written as DNA, the CDR3 is TGTGCCAGTAGCATAGGACAGGGCAGTGGCTACACCTTC.

The chain employs TRBV5-1 and TRBJ1-2, with TRBD1 matching over 7 bases. J was trimmed by 7 bases and V by 4 bases; bases with no gene match: 4. The CDR3 is 12 amino acids. Germline-derived CDR1 and CDR2 are SGHRS and YFSETQ. The CDR3 nucleotides read TGCGCCAGCAGCCTAAACAGGGGTGGCTACACCTTC. The encoded protein is CASSLNRGGYTF.

V gene TRBV18 combines with J gene TRBJ1-1, with a possible D match to TRBD1 (6 bases). V gave up 3 bases and J gave up 4 bases, with 15 bases separating them. This CDR3 is 15 amino acids long. Germline CDR1 reads KGHSH; CDR2 reads LQKENI. The CDR3 DNA sequence: TGTGCCAGCTCACCGGTCCACCCAGGGGTCACTGAAGCTTTCTTT. It is translated as CASSPVHPGVTEAFF.

J is TRBJ2-7 and V is TRBV5-4; tentative D call: TRBD1 (5 bases). V lost 0 bases to trimming and J lost 5 bases, with 18 bases between them. This CDR3 is built from 16 residues. Germline CDR1 reads SGHNT; CDR2 reads YYREEE (reference sequence). The CDR3 nucleotides are TGTGCCAGCAGCTTGGCCGATATATCAGGGTTTAACGAGCAGTACTTC. Its translation: CASSLADISGFNEQYF.

CDR3 nucleotide sequence: TGCGCCAGCAGCCTCGAACAGGGGAGGTATGGCTACACCTTC. Translation gives CASSLEQGRYGYTF. V is TRBV5-1 and J is TRBJ1-2, with TRBD1 identical over 7 bases. CDR3 size: 14 residues. After removal of 4 bases from V and 5 bases from J, the junction contained 8 bases not matched to a gene. Germline assignment: CDR1 SGHRS and CDR2 YFSETQ.

This clone was seen once. The chain carries TRBV4-1 and TRBJ1-2; 9 bases fit TRBD1. Looked up from germline, CDR1 is MGHRA and CDR2 is YSYEKL. The junction had 11 bases not matched to a gene; V was cut back by 3 bases and J by 6 bases. The CDR3 runs to 16 residues. CDR3 coding DNA: TGCGCCAGCAGCCACGAACTTAAAGGACAGGGGCATGGCTACACCTTC. Translating gives CASSHELKGQGHGYTF.

This clone was picked up one time. The chain recombines TRBV5-5 with TRBJ2-2; D possibly corresponds to TRBD1 (6 bases). Trimming left V 5 bases short and J 1 base short, with 9 bases between. Germline CDR1 reads SGHKS; CDR2 reads YYEKEE (reference sequence). The CDR3 consists of 14 residues. CDR3 nucleotide sequence: TGTGCCAGCAGATGGGGACAGAACACCGGGGAGCTGTTTTTT. Protein product: CASRWGQNTGELFF.

The V call is TRBV6-5, the J call TRBJ2-7, with 10 bases lining up with TRBD1. This CDR3 contains 15 residues. Germline CDR1 MNHEY, CDR2 SVGAGI. The trim removed 10 bases at V and 4 bases at J, leaving 13 bases unmatched. The CDR3 spells CATGFGQGGGYEQYF. Written as DNA, the CDR3 is TGTGCCACGGGCTTTGGACAGGGGGGGGGTTACGAGCAGTACTTC.

The J gene is TRBJ2-7, the V gene TRBV28; D possibly corresponds to TRBD2 (6 bases). CDR3 length: 15 residues. Germline CDR1 MDHEN, CDR2 SYDVKM. Trimming took 2 bases from V and 3 from J, leaving 14 bases between them. The CDR3 spells CASSLAGSTDYEQYF. The CDR3 DNA is TGTGCCAGCAGTTTAGCGGGGTCTACAGACTACGAGCAGTACTTC.

The chain combines TRBV7-2 with TRBJ1-2, with 11 bases that match TRBD1. After removal of 5 bases from V and 5 bases from J, the junction contained 7 bases not matched to a gene. CDR3 length: 15 amino acids. CDR1 is SGHTA, CDR2 FQGNSA, per germline. CDR3 bases: TGTGCCAGCAGCCCCGGGACAGGGGGAGGGTATGGCTACACCTTC. Protein sequence: CASSPGTGGGYGYTF.

The V gene is TRBV27, the J gene TRBJ2-1; 15 bases agree with TRBD2. Unmatched junction bases numbered 19, after V lost 6 bases and J lost 10 bases. CDR1 MNHEY and CDR2 SMNVEV come from the germline V gene (reference sequence). This CDR3 comprises 19 residues. The CDR3 loop reads CASREGLAGGRRIYGEQFF. In DNA, the CDR3 is TGTGCCAGCAGAGAAGGACTAGCGGGAGGGAGAAGGATTTACGGAGAGCAGTTCTTC.

The chain is built from TRBV2 and TRBJ2-7, with 9 bases aligning to TRBD1. From germline, CDR1 is SNHLY and CDR2 FYNNEI. The J segment lost 1 base and the V segment lost 7 bases, leaving 8 bases of the junction unmatched. The CDR3 length is 15 residues. The CDR3 coding sequence is TGTGCCAGCATCTGGGGACAGGGAGGATCCTACGAGCAGTACTTC. Amino acid sequence: CASIWGQGGSYEQYF.

The chain couples TRBV5-6 to TRBJ1-2; no clear D. The germline V and J ends were trimmed by 5 bases and 4 bases, with 15 bases remaining between them. Germline CDR1 is SGHDT and CDR2 is YYEEEE. The CDR3 has 14 residues. CDR3: CASSQVGVLYGYTF. The CDR3 region has the DNA TGTGCCAGCAGTCAAGTCGGGGTCCTCTATGGCTACACCTTC.